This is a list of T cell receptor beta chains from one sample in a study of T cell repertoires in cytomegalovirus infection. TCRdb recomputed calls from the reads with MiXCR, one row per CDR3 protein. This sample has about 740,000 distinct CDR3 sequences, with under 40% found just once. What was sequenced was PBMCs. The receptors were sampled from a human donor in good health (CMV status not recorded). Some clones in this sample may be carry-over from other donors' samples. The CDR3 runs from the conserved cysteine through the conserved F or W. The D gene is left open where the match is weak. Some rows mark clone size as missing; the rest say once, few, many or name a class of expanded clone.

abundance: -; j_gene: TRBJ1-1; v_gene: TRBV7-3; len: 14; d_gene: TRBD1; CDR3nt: TGTGCCAGCAGCTTAAGACAGGGGGACACTGAAGCTTTCTTT; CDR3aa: CASSLRQGDTEAFF
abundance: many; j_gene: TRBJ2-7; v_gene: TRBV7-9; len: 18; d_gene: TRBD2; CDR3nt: TGTGCCTCCGATTTGGGTAGCGGAGCGGGAGGGCTTTACTACGAGCAGTACTTC; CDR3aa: CASDLGSGAGGLYYEQYF
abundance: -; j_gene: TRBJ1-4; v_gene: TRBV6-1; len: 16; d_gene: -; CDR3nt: TGTGCCAGCAGCTGGGATCCTAGCCCTAAGAGGGAAAAACTGTTTTTT; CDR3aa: CASSWDPSPKREKLFF
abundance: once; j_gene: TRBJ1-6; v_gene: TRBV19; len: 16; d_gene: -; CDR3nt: TGTGCCAGTAGCCGACCTACGGCGGCCTATAATGCACCCATCCCCTTT; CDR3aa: CASSRPTAAYNAPIPF
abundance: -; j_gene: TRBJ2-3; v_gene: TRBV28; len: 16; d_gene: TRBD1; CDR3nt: TGTGCCAGCAGTTTATTAGGGACAGGGATCACAGATACGCAGTATTTT; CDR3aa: CASSLLGTGITDTQYF
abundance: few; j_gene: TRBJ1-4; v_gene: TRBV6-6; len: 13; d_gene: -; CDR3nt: TGTGCCACCAGAACTGCAACTAATGAAAAACTGTTTTTT; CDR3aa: CATRTATNEKLFF
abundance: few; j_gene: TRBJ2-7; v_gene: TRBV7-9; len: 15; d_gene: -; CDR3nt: TGTGCCAGCAGCGCCCCGGATGCCGTGGACGGGGAGCAGTACTTC; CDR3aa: CASSAPDAVDGEQYF
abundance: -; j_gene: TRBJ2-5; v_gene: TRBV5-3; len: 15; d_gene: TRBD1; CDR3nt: TGTGCCAGCAGCTCTGGGACAGCCCTTCAAGAGACCCAGTACTTC; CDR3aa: CASSSGTALQETQYF
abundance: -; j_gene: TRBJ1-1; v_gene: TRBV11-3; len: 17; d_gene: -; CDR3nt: TGTGCCAGCAGCTCAAATCGAACAGTTTCCACGACCTCCGAAGCTTTCTTT; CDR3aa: CASSSNRTVSTTSEAFF
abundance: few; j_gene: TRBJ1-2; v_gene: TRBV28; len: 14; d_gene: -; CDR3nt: TGTGCCAGCAGTTTATGGGCGGGGCTCTATGGCTACACCTTC; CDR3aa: CASSLWAGLYGYTF
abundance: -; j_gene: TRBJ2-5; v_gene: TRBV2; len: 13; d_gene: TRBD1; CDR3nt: TGTGCCAGCAGTGGGGACAGGCAAGAGACCCAGTACTTC; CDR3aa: CASSGDRQETQYF
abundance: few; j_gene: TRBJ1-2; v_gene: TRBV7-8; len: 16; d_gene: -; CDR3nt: TGTGCCAGCAGCTTAGGGTTGGGCAGGGCGAACTATGGCTACACCTTC; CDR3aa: CASSLGLGRANYGYTF
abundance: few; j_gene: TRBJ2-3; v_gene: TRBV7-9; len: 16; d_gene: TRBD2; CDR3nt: TGTGCCAGCAGTCCGAGCGGGGGGGCCGCCACAGATACGCAGTATTTT; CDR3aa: CASSPSGGAATDTQYF
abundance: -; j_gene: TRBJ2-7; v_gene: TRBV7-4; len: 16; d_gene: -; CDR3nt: TGTGCCAGCAGCTTAGGTCAGACAGGGGAGGGCTCCGAGCAGTACTTC; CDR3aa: CASSLGQTGEGSEQYF
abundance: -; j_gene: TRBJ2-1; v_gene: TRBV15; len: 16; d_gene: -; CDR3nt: TGTGCCACCAGCAGAGATAGTAGCGGTTACTACAATGAGCAGTTCTTC; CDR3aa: CATSRDSSGYYNEQFF
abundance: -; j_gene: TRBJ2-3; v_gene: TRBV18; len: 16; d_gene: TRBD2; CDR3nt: TGTGCCAGCTACGCCCGATCTAGCGGGAGCCCAGATACGCAGTATTTT; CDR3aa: CASYARSSGSPDTQYF
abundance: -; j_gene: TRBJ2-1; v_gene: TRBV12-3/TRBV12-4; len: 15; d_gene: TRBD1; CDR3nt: TGTGCCAGCAGCAAAGGACAGGGGTTCTACAATGAGCAGTTCTTC; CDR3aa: CASSKGQGFYNEQFF
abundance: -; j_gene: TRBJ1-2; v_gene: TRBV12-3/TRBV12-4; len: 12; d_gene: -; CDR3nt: TGTGCCAGCCGCTCGACAACCTATGGCTACACCTTC; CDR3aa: CASRSTTYGYTF